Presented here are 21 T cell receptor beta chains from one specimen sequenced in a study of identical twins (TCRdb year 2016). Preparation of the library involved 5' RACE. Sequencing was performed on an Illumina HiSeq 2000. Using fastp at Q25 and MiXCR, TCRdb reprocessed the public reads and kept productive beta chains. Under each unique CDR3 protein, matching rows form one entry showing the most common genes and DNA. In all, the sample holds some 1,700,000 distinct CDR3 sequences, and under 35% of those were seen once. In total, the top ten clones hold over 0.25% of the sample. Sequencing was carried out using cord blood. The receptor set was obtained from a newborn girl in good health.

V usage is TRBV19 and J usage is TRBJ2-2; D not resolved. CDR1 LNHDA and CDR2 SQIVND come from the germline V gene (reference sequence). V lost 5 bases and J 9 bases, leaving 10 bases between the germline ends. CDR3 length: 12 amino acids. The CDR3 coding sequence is TGTGCCAGTAGTGAGTCGAGAAGGGAGCTGTTTTTT. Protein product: CASSESRRELFF.

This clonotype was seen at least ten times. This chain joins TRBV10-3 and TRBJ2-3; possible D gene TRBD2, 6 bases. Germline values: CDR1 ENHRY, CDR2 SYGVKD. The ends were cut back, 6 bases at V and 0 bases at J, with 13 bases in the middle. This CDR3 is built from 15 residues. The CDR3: CAISTQRASTDTQYF. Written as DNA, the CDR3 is TGTGCCATCAGCACCCAGCGGGCTAGCACAGATACGCAGTATTTT.

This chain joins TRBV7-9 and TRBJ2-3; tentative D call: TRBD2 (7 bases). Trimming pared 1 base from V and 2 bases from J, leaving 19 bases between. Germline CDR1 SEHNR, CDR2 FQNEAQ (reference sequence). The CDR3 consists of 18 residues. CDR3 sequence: CASSLGGGGPPFTDTQYF. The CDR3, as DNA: TGTGCCAGCAGCTTAGGGGGCGGGGGCCCTCCTTTCACAGATACGCAGTATTTT.

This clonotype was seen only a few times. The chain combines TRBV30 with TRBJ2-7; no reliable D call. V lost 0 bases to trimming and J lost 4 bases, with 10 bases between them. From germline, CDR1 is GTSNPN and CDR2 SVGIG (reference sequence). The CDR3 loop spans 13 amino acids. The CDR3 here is CAWSVFRPYEQYF. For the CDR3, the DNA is TGTGCCTGGAGTGTATTCCGCCCGTACGAGCAGTACTTC.

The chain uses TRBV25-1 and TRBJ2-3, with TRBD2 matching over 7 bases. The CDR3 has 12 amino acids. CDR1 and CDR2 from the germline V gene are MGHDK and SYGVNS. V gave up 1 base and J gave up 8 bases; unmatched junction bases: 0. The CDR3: CASSESGGTQYF. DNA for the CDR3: TGTGCCAGCAGTGAATCGGGAGGTACGCAGTATTTT.

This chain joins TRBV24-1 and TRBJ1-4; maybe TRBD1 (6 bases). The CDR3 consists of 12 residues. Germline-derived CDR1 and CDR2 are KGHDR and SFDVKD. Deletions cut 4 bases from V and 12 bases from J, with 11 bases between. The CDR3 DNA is TGTGCCACCAGTGAAAGGGGACATGAACTGTTTTTT. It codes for CATSERGHELFF.

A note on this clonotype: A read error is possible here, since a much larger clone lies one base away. The CDR3 region has the DNA TGTGCCAGCAGTCCCACGGGACGGGCCTACGAGCAGTTCTTC. Its translation: CASSPTGRAYEQFF. The V gene is TRBV28, the J gene TRBJ2-1; either TRBD1 or TRBD2 may supply D (5 bases each). CDR1 and CDR2 (germline): MDHEN, SYDVKM. The V end lost 5 bases, the J end lost 10 bases, and 18 bases lay between the germline ends. The CDR3 totals 14 residues.

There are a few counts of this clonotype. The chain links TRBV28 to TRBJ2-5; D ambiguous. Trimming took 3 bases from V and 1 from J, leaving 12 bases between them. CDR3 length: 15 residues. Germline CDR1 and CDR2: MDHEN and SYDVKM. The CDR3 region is CASSFGQAGQETQYF. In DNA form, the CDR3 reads TGTGCCAGCAGTTTTGGGCAGGCTGGCCAAGAGACCCAGTACTTC.

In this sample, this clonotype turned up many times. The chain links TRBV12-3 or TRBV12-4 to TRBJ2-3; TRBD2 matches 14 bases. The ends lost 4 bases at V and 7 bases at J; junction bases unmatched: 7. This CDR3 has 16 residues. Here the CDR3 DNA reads TGTGCCAGCAGTTCCCGGACTAGCGGGAGGAAGAATACGCAGTATTTT. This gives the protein CASSSRTSGRKNTQYF.

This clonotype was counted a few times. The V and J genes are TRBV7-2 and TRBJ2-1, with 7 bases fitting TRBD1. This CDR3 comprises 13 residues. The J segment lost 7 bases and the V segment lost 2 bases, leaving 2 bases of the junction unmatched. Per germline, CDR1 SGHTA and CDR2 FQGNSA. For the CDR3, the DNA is TGTGCCAGCAGCTTATCGACAGGGAATGAGCAGTTCTTC. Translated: CASSLSTGNEQFF.

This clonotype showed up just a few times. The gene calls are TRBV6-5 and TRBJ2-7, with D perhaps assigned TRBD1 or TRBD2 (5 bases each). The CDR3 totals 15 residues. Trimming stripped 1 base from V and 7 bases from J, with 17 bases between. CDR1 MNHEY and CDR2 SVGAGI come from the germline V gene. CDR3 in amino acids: CASSYLPGPYNEQYF. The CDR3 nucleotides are TGTGCCAGCAGTTACTTACCGGGACCGTACAATGAGCAGTACTTC.

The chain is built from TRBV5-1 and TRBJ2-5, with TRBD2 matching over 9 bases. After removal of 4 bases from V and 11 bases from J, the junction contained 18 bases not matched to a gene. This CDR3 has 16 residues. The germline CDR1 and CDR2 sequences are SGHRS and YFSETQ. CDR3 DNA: TGCGCCAGCAGCCCTTTCTGGACTAGCGTCTACAATGAGCAGTACTTC. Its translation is CASSPFWTSVYNEQYF.

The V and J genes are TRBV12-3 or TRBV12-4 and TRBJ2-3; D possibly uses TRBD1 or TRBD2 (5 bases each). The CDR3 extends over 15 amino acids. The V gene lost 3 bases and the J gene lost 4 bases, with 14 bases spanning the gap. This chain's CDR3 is CASSLWGWGPDTQYF. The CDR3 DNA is TGTGCCAGCAGTTTGTGGGGTTGGGGACCAGATACGCAGTATTTT.

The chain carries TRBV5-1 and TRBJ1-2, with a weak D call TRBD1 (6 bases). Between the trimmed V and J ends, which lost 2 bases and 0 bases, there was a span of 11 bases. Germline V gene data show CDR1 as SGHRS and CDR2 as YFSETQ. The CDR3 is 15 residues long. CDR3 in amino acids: CASSFQGGPNYGYTF. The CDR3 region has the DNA TGCGCCAGCAGCTTTCAAGGGGGTCCTAACTATGGCTACACCTTC.

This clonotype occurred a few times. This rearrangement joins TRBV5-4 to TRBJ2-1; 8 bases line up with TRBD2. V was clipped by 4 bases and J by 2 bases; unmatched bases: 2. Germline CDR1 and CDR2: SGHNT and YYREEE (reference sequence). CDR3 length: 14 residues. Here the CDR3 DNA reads TGTGCCAGCAGCGAGACTAGCGCCTACAATGAGCAGTTCTTC. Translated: CASSETSAYNEQFF.

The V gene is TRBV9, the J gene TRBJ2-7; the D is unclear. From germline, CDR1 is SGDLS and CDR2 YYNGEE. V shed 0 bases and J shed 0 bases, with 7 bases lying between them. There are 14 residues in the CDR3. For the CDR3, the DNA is TGTGCCAGCAGCGTAGCACCTGTCTCCTACGAGCAGTACTTC. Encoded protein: CASSVAPVSYEQYF.

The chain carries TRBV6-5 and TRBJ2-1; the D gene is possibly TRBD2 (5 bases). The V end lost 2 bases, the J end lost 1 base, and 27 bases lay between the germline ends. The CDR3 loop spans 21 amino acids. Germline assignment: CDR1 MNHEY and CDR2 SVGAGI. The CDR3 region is CASSYRGWAFSAHLSYNEQFF. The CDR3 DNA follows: TGTGCCAGCAGTTACCGCGGCTGGGCTTTTAGCGCACATTTATCCTACAATGAGCAGTTCTTC.

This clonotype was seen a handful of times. The CDR3 DNA reads TGTGCCAGCAGCGTTTATAGCGGGAGAGCCAAAAACATTCAGTACTTC. Translating gives CASSVYSGRAKNIQYF. The chain recombines TRBV6-2 or TRBV6-3 with TRBJ2-4; 9 positions match TRBD2. The V and J ends lost 6 bases and 0 bases, in that order; junction bases with no gene match: 6. The CDR3 spans 16 residues. Germline V gives CDR1 MNHEY, CDR2 SVGEGT.

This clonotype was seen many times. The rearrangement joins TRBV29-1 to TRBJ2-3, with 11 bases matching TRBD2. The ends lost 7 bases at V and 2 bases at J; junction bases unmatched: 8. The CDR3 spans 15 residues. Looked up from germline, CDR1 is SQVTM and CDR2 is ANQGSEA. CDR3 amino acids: CSAGTSGSLTDTQYF. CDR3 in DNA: TGCAGCGCGGGGACTAGCGGAAGTCTCACAGATACGCAGTATTTT.

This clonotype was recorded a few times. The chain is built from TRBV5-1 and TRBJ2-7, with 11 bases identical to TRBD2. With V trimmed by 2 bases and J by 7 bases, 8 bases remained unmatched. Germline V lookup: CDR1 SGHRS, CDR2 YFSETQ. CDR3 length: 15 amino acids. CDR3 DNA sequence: TGCGCCAGCAGCTTACTAGCGGGAGTCGACAATGAGCAGTACTTC. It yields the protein CASSLLAGVDNEQYF.

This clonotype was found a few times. This CDR3 is CAWNDGSYGYTF. As DNA, the CDR3 is TGTGCCTGGAATGACGGGTCCTATGGCTACACCTTC. J is TRBJ1-2 and V is TRBV30; D gene ambiguous. This CDR3 is built from 12 residues. The germline V and J ends were trimmed by 4 bases and 4 bases, with 10 bases remaining between them. The germline V gene encodes CDR1 GTSNPN and CDR2 SVGIG (reference sequence).